The 7 T cell receptor beta chains reported below all come from one sample, sequenced in a study of molecular identifiers for immune sequencing clone quantification. TCRdb called the PCR reads again in MiXCR, with one record for every CDR3 protein. The sample includes fewer than 350,000 distinct CDR3 sequences, under 25% of them seen just once. Material for sequencing was naive CD8+ T cells from blood, with Jurkat cell RNA spiked in. Regarding subset: FACS-sorted CD8+CD4-CCR7+CD45RA+ naive T cells. The receptors come from a human donor in good health. Some libraries in this study had Jurkat cell RNA spiked in.

This clonotype was observed a handful of times. Because it lacks the conserved phenylalanine or tryptophan at the end, this CDR3 is likely a read error. The chain joins TRBV6-6 to TRBJ1-1; tentative D call: TRBD1 (6 bases). Trimming left V 7 bases short and J 5 bases short, with 17 bases between. This CDR3 region has 14 residues. Germline CDR1 MNHNY, CDR2 SVGAGI (reference sequence). CDR3 sequence: CASTESGQSTEAFL. The CDR3 nucleotides are TGTGCCAGCACCGAATCGGGACAATCAACTGAAGCTTTCCTT.

The rearrangement links TRBV6-2 or TRBV6-3 to TRBJ2-5, with 10 bases identical to TRBD2. CDR3 length equals 16 residues. V was clipped by 4 bases and J by 0 bases; unmatched bases: 5. Germline CDR1 reads MNHEY; CDR2 reads SVGEGT. The DNA for the CDR3 is TGTGCCAGCAGTTCATATAGCGGGGGGTACCAAGAGACCCAGTACTTC. Translated: CASSSYSGGYQETQYF.

On this clonotype: A much bigger clone sits one base away, suggesting this may be a read error. The rearrangement joins TRBV11-2 to TRBJ2-1; D uncertain. The germline V gene encodes CDR1 SGHAT and CDR2 FQNNGV. This CDR3 region has 19 residues. The DNA for the CDR3 is TGTGCCAGCATCTTAAAGTCCGCGGTACCTACCCACTTTTACAATGAGCAGTTCTTC. Translation: CASILKSAVPTHFYNEQFF.

The chain combines TRBV7-7 with TRBJ2-5; either TRBD1 or TRBD2 may fit D (6 bases each). Germline V gives CDR1 SSHAT, CDR2 FNYEAQ (reference sequence). The CDR3 covers 15 residues. V lost 5 bases and J lost 0, with 13 bases in between. The CDR3 reads CASSPVRGDQETQYF. The CDR3 coding sequence is TGTGCCAGCAGCCCCGTGAGGGGGGACCAAGAGACCCAGTACTTC.

This clonotype was seen at least ten times. The rearrangement joins TRBV29-1 to TRBJ2-3; 10 nucleotides align to TRBD2. The CDR3 spans 15 residues. Germline assignment: CDR1 SQVTM and CDR2 ANQGSEA. V gave up 3 bases and J gave up 2 bases; unmatched junction bases: 5. The CDR3 loop is CSVDRGLADTDTQYF. In DNA, the CDR3 is TGCAGCGTTGACCGTGGACTAGCGGACACAGATACGCAGTATTTT.

The table lists this clonotype with many counts. The rearrangement uses TRBV24-1 and TRBJ2-3; 9 bases align to TRBD1. Trimming at V came to 3 bases and at J to 3 bases, leaving 3 bases not matched to a gene. Per the germline V gene, CDR1 is KGHDR and CDR2 is SFDVKD. This CDR3 is built from 15 residues. The CDR3 is CATSDPGQGTDTQYF. DNA for the CDR3: TGTGCCACCAGTGATCCTGGACAGGGGACAGATACGCAGTATTTT.

This clonotype was seen a few times. This rearrangement joins TRBV18 to TRBJ1-2; D uncertain. Trimming stripped 0 bases from V and 6 bases from J, with 8 bases between. CDR3 length: 13 amino acids. CDR1 and CDR2 (germline): KGHSH, LQKENI. CDR3 DNA sequence: TGTGCCAGCTCACCACCCGCAGGCGATGGCTACACCTTC. Translated, it gives CASSPPAGDGYTF.